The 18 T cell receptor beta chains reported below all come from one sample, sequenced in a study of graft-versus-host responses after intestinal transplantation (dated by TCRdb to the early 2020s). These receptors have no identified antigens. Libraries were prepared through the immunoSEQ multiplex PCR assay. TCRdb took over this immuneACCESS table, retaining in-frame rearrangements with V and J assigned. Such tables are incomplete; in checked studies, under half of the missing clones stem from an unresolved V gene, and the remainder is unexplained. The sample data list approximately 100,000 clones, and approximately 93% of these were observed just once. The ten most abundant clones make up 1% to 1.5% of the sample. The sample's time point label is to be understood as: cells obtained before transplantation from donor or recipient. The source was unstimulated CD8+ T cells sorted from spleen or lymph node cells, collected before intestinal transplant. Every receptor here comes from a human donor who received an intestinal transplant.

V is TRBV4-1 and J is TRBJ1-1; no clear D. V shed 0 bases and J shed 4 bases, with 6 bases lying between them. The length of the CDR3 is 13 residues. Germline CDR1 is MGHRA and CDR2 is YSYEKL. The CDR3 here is CASSQEPFTEAFF. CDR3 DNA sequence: TGCGCCAGCAGCCAAGAACCCTTCACTGAAGCTTTCTTT.

CDR3 bases: TGTGCCAGCAGCTTCCCACGCTCCTACGAGCAGTACTTC. It yields the protein CASSFPRSYEQYF. The V and J genes are TRBV5-6 and TRBJ2-7; D gene ambiguous. V gave up 2 bases and J gave up 0 bases, with 6 bases separating them. The germline V gene encodes CDR1 SGHDT and CDR2 YYEEEE. The CDR3 consists of 13 residues.

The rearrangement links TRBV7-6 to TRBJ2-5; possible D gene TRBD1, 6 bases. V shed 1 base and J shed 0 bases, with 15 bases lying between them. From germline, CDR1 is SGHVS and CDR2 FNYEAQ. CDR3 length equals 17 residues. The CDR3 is CASSLGPPGQYQETQYF. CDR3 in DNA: TGTGCCAGCAGCTTAGGTCCTCCCGGACAGTACCAAGAGACCCAGTACTTC.

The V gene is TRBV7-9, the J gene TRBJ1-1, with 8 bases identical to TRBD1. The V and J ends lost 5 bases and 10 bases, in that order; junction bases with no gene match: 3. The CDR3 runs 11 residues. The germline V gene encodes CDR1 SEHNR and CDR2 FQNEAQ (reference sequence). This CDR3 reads CASSADRGAFF. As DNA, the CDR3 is TGTGCCAGCAGCGCTGACAGGGGAGCTTTCTTT.

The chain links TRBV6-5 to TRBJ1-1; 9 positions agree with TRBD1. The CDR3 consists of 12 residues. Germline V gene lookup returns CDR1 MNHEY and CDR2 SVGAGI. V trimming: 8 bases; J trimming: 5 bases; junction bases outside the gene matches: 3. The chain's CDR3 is CASGQGLTEAFF. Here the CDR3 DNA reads TGTGCCAGCGGACAGGGGTTGACTGAAGCTTTCTTT.

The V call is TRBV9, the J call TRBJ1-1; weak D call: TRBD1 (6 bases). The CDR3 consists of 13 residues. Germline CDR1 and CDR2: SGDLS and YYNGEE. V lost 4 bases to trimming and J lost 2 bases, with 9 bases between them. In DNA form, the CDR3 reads TGTGCCAGCAGCTTGGGACATAACACTGAAGCTTTCTTT. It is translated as CASSLGHNTEAFF.

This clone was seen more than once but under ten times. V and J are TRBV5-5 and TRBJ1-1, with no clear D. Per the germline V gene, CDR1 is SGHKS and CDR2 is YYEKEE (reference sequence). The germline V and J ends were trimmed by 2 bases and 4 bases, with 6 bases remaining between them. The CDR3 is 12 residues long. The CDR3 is CASSLTTTEAFF. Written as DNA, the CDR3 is TGTGCCAGCAGCTTAACAACCACTGAAGCTTTCTTT. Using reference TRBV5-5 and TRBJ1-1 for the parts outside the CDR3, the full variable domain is DAGVTQSPTHLIKTRGQQVTLRCSPISGHKSVSWYQQVLGQGPQFIFQYYEKEERGRGNFPDRFSARQFPNYSSELNVNALLLGDSALYLCASSLTTTEAFFGQGTRLTVV.

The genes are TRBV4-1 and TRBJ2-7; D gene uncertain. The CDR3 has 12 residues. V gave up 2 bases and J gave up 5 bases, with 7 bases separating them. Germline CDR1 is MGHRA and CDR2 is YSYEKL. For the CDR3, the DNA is TGCGCCAGCAGCCAACTAGGGAACGAGCAGTACTTC. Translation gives CASSQLGNEQYF.

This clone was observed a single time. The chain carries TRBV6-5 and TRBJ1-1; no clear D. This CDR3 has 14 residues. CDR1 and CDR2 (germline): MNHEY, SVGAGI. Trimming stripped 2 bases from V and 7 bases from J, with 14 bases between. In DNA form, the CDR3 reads TGTGCCAGCAGTTACGGGGAGGGTATCTATGAAGCTTTCTTT. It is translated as CASSYGEGIYEAFF.

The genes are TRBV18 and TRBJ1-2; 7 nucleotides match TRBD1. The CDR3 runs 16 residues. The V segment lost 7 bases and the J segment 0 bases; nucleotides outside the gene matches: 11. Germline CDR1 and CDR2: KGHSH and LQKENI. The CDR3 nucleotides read TGTGCCAGCTTACTCCGGGACAGACCTGCTAACTATGGCTACACCTTC. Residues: CASLLRDRPANYGYTF.

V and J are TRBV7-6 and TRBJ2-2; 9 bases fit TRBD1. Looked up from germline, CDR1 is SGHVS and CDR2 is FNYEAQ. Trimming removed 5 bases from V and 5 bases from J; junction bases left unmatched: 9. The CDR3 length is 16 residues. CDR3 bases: TGTGCCAGCAGCACATGGGGACAGGGTAGGACCGGGGAGCTGTTTTTT. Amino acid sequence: CASSTWGQGRTGELFF.

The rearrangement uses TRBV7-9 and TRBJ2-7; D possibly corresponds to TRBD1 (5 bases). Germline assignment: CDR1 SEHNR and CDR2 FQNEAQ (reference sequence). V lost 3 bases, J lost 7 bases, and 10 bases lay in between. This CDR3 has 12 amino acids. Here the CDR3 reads CASSLTTVEQYF. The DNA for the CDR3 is TGTGCCAGCAGCTTGACGACAGTAGAGCAGTACTTC. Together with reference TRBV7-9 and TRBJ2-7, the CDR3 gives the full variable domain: DTGVSQNPRHKITKRGQNVTFRCDPISEHNRLYWYRQTLGQGPEFLTYFQNEAQLEKSRLLSDRFSAERPKGSFSTLEIQRTEQGDSAMYLCASSLTTVEQYFGPGTRLTVT.

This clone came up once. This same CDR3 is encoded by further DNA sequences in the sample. The CDR3 region is CASSLGYEQYF. In DNA form, the CDR3 reads TGTGCCAGCAGCTTGGGCTACGAGCAGTACTTC. The chain uses TRBV5-5 and TRBJ2-7; D is uncertain. V lost 0 bases and J lost 3, with 1 base in between. This CDR3 has 11 amino acids. Germline V gene data show CDR1 as SGHKS and CDR2 as YYEKEE (reference sequence). Full variable domain (remainder filled in from reference TRBV5-5 and TRBJ2-7): DAGVTQSPTHLIKTRGQQVTLRCSPISGHKSVSWYQQVLGQGPQFIFQYYEKEERGRGNFPDRFSARQFPNYSSELNVNALLLGDSALYLCASSLGYEQYFGPGTRLTVT.

CDR3 sequence (DNA): TGTGCCAGCAGTGAAGCGAGGAGACAGGGGATTTATCCCCAGCATTTT. Amino acid sequence: CASSEARRQGIYPQHF. The chain carries TRBV2 and TRBJ1-5; 8 positions match TRBD1. Germline assignment: CDR1 SNHLY and CDR2 FYNNEI. The CDR3 contains 16 residues. J gave up 10 bases and V 0 bases, and 11 bases lay outside the gene matches.

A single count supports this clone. For the CDR3, the DNA is TGTGCCAGCAGGTTCATGGCCTTAGAGCGGGGGGGCAAAAACATTCAGTACTTC. It specifies CASRFMALERGGKNIQYF. The rearrangement joins TRBV6-4 to TRBJ2-4; 10 bases map to TRBD2. Trimming at V came to 6 bases and at J to 3 bases, leaving 14 bases not matched to a gene. In germline, CDR1 is MRHNA, CDR2 SNTAGT. The CDR3 has 18 residues.

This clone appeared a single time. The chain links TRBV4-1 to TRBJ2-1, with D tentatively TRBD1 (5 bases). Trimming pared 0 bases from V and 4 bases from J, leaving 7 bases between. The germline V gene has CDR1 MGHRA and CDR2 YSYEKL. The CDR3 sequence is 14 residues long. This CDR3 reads CASSQEDSYNEQFF. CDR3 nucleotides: TGCGCCAGCAGCCAAGAAGACAGTTACAATGAGCAGTTCTTC.

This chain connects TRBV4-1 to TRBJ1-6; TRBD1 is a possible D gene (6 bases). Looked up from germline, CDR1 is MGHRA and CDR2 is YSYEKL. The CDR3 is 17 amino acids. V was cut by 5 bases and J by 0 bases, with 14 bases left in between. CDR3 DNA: TGCGCCAGCAGCTCCCGACAGGTCAGCTCCTATAATTCACCCCTCCACTTT. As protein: CASSSRQVSSYNSPLHF.

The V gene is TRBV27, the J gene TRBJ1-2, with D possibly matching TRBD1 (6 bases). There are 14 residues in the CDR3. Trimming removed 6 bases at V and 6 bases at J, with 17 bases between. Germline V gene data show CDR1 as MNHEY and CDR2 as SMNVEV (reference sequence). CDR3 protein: CASRGAGDMDGYTF. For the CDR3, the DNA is TGTGCCAGCAGGGGGGCAGGGGATATGGATGGCTACACCTTC.